This section outlines one TCR beta chain sequence together with its context. Its antigen is not known. Assay: immunoSEQ multiplex PCR; the TCRdb copy retains only in-frame clones and omits some. The sample includes approximately 270,000 clones, 65% to 90% of them seen just once. The sample comes from a study of cytomegalovirus exposure and HLA in healthy donors. Study context: The approximately 110 validation repertoires used a platform that matched the one used for the 550 to 800 first-cohort repertoires, as a later analysis reported.

Study findings and constraints: Per published reports, the classifier diagnosed cytomegalovirus status with high specificity and sensitivity.

Separation from the approximately 660-subject first cohort characterized the approximately 120-subject validation cohort, to which the donors belonged. This CDR3 is 13 amino acids long. CDR1 and CDR2 from the germline V gene are MNHNY and SVGAGI (reference sequence). The V end was cut by 5 bases, the J end by 6 bases, with 13 bases between. The J gene is TRBJ1-2, the V gene TRBV6-6, with D possibly TRBD1 on 6 matching bases. The sequenced sample was PBMCs. The TCR sequence derives from a woman aged 18-29 years in good health and CMV-seronegative. Here the CDR3 reads CASSPNRDNGYTF. CDR3 bases: TGTGCCAGCAGTCCCAACAGGGACAATGGCTACACCTTC.